This TCR beta chain was sequenced during a study of T-cell reconstitution after alpha-beta-depleted transplantation in children. As it was prepared, the TCRbeta library received unique molecular identifiers. TCRdb itself ran the PCR reads through MiXCR, one entry per CDR3 protein. The sample comprises some 200,000 distinct CDR3 sequences, approximately 11% of which are singletons, and 28% rests with the top ten. The CDR3 runs to 13 residues. V lost 2 bases, J lost 8 bases, and 12 bases lay in between. CDR1 and CDR2 (germline): ENHRY, SYGVKD. In this sample, this clonotype turned up many times. Antigen: not known. Study-level results: Hyperexpanded clones declined; after one year, newly produced T cells mostly supplied diversity. Reportedly, only several hundred clones from non-depleted graft cells drove alpha-beta T-cell counts at about two months. Diversity of TCRbeta at day 60 was high in some patients, arising from surviving recipient T cells and thymic progenitors.

The receptor was derived from a child in the first two years of life with acute myeloid leukemia, due to receive a stem cell transplant. The chain combines TRBV10-3 with TRBJ1-2; a weak D match, TRBD1 (5 bases). Source: PBMCs, taken before TCRalphabeta/CD19-depleted stem cell transplant. CDR3 in amino acids: CAISEPGFRGYTF. The CDR3 DNA follows: TGTGCCATCAGTGAGCCAGGGTTCCGGGGCTACACCTTC.